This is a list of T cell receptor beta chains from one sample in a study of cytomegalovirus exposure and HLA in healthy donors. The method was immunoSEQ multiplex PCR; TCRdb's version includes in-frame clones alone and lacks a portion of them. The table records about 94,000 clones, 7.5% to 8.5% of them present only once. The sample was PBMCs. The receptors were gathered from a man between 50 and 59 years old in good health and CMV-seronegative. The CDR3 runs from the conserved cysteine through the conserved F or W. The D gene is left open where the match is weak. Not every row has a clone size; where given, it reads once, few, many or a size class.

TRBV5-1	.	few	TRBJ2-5	CASSLDLETQYF	TGCGCCAGCAGCTTGGATCTAGAGACCCAGTACTTC
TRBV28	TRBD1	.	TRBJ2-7	CASSFVRGQGWQYF	TGTGCCAGCAGTTTCGTCCGGGGACAGGGTTGGCAGTACTTC
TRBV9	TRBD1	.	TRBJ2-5	CASSVRTGQETQYF	TGTGCCAGCAGCGTCCGGACAGGCCAAGAGACCCAGTACTTC
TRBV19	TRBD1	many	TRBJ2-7	CASSLTGTGYEQYF	TGTGCCAGTAGTTTGACCGGGACAGGCTACGAGCAGTACTTC
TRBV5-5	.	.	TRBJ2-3	CASSSIPGMADTQYF	TGTGCCAGCAGCTCGATCCCGGGAATGGCAGATACGCAGTATTTT
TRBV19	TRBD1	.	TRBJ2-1	CASSFGQVYNEQFF	TGTGCCAGTAGTTTCGGACAGGTCTACAATGAGCAGTTCTTC
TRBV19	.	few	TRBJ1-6	CASSIHSPGSPLHF	TGTGCCAGTAGTATACACTCCCCGGGATCACCCCTCCACTTT
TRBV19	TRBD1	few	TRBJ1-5	CASEGGRYSNQPQHF	TGTGCCTCGGAAGGGGGCAGGTATAGCAATCAGCCCCAGCATTTT
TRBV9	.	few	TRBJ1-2	CASSPDRKVYGYTF	TGTGCCAGCAGCCCAGACAGGAAGGTCTATGGCTACACCTTC
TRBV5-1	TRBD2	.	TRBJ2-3	CASTPGGFADTQYF	TGCGCCAGCACCCCGGGGGGGTTCGCAGATACGCAGTATTTT
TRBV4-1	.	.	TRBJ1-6	CASSQEAAGGYSPLHF	TGCGCCAGCAGCCAAGAGGCCGCGGGAGGTTATTCACCCCTCCACTTT
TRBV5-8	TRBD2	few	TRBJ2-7	CASSLFSRGTIDF	TGTGCCAGCAGCTTGTTCTCGCGGGGGACGATAGACTTC
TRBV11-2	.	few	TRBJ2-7	CASSDTSTYEQYF	TGTGCCAGCAGCGACACTTCGACCTACGAGCAGTACTTC
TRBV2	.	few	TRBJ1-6	CASTEGGLRDNSPLHF	TGTGCCAGCACCGAGGGGGGGCTAAGAGATAATTCACCCCTCCACTTT
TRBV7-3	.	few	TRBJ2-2	CASSSEGRQTGELFF	TGTGCCAGCAGCTCAGAGGGGAGGCAGACCGGGGAGCTGTTTTTT
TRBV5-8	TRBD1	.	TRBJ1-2	CASSTYRGGYTF	TGTGCAAGCAGCACATACAGGGGTGGCTACACCTTC
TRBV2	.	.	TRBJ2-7	CASSSTGLSSYEQYF	TGTGCCAGCAGTTCAACAGGGTTAAGCTCCTACGAGCAGTACTTC
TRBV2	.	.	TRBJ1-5	CASSAGYESNQPQHF	TGTGCCAGCAGTGCAGGGTATGAAAGCAATCAGCCCCAGCATTTT
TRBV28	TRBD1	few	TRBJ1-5	CASSRGTGGFSNQPQHF	TGTGCCAGCAGCCGAGGGACAGGGGGTTTTAGCAATCAGCCCCAGCATTTT
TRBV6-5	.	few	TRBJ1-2	CASSPTPGENYGYTF	TGTGCCAGCAGTCCCACCCCAGGGGAGAACTATGGCTACACCTTC
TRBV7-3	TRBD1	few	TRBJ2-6	CASSSPPGQGPSGANVLTF	TGTGCCAGCAGCTCACCGCCGGGACAGGGGCCCTCTGGGGCCAACGTCCTGACTTTC
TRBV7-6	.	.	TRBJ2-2	CASSKARSGELFF	TGTGCCAGCAGCAAAGCACGATCGGGGGAGCTGTTTTTT
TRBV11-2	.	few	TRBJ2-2	CASRISRVGGELFF	TGTGCCAGCAGGATCTCCAGGGTGGGCGGGGAGCTGTTTTTT
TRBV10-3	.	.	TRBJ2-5	CAISEFRTGVQETQYF	TGTGCCATCAGTGAGTTTCGGACGGGAGTCCAAGAGACCCAGTACTTC
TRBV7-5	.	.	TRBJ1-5	CARSFDGGWGSNQPQHF	TGTGCCAGAAGCTTCGATGGGGGGTGGGGTAGCAATCAGCCCCAGCATTTT
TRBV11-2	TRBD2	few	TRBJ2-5	CASSLFSSGGGPPNF	TGTGCCAGCAGCTTATTCTCGAGCGGGGGGGGACCCCCGAACTTC